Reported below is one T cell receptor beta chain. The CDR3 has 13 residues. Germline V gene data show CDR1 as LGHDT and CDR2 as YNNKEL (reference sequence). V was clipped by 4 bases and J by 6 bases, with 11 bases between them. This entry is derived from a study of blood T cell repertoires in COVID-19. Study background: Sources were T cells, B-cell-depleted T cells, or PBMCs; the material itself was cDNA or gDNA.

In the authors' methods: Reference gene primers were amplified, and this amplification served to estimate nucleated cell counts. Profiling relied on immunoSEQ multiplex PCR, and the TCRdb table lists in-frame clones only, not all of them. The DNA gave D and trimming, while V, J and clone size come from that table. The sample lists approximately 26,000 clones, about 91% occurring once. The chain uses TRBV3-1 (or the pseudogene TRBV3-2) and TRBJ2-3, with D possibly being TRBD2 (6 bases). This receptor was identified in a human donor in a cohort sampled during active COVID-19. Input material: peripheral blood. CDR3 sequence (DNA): TGTGCCAGCAGCCCGGGACTTTCGGATACGCAGTATTTT. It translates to CASSPGLSDTQYF.